The sequence of this TCR beta chain was determined in a study of blood T cell repertoires in COVID-19. Across the study: The samples span acute and convalescent COVID-19 from the United States, Italy and Spain.

Germline-derived CDR1 and CDR2 are SEHNR and FQNEAQ (reference sequence). The CDR3 is 11 amino acids. The V and J ends lost 3 bases and 5 bases respectively, with 5 bases between them. Authors' analysis steps: Counts of nucleated cells, estimated from reference gene primer amplification, were obtained. The data were produced by immunoSEQ multiplex PCR, yet TCRdb's version contains in-frame clones alone and is incomplete. V and J calls and clone size are copied from that table; D and trimming were computed from the DNA. The data show under 200,000 clones, less than 90% seen once. Input material: peripheral blood. The TCR sequence derives from a woman in her sixties or seventies with acute or convalescent COVID-19. This chain connects TRBV7-9 to TRBJ2-7; D is ambiguous. CDR3 bases: TGTGCCAGCAGCTTGGCCGACGAGCAGTACTTC. It is translated as CASSLADEQYF.